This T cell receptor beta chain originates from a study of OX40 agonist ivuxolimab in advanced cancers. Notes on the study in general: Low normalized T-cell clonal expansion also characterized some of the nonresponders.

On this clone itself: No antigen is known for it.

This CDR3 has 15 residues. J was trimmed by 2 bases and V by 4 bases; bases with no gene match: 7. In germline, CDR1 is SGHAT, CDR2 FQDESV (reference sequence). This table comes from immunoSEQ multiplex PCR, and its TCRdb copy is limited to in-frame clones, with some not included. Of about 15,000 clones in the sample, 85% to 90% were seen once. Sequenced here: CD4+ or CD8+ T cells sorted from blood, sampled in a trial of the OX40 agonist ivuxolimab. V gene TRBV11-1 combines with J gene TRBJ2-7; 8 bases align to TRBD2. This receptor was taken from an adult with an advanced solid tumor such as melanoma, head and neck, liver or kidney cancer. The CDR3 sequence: CASSSAGAETYEQYF. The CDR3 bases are TGTGCCAGCAGCTCAGCGGGGGCGGAAACCTACGAGCAGTACTTC.